The clone carrying this T cell receptor beta chain was observed many times. TCRdb redid the calling of the 5' RACE reads with MiXCR, one entry per CDR3 protein. Of about 660,000 distinct CDR3 sequences listed, over 8.5% were seen once; the top ten hold roughly 0.9%. Trimming took off 5 bases at V and 0 bases at J, with 14 bases between the two ends. From germline, CDR1 is SGHAT and CDR2 FQNNGV. The CDR3 extends over 16 amino acids. This record belongs to a study of identical twins. These data were likewise used in another study, on yellow fever vaccine responses in identical twins.

The chain couples TRBV11-2 to TRBJ2-4; D is possibly TRBD2 (6 bases). The source of this sequence is a woman aged 18-29 years in good health. The sequencing sample was made of PBMCs. The CDR3 is CASSQGGYLAKNIQYF. The CDR3 coding sequence is TGTGCCAGCAGCCAGGGAGGTTATCTAGCCAAAAACATTCAGTACTTC.